The 10 T cell receptor beta chains below were found in one sample sequenced in a study of blood T cell repertoires in COVID-19. Using immunoSEQ multiplex PCR, the repertoire was profiled, and TCRdb retains in-frame clones only, with some absent. The repertoire includes 200,000 to 250,000 clones, 80% to 85% of them detected once, and more than 2.5% sits in the top ten. The sequenced sample consisted of peripheral blood. These receptors all come from a woman under 40 who had recovered from COVID-19.

This clone was seen once. The rearrangement uses TRBV21-1 and TRBJ1-3. TRBV21-1 corresponds to a pseudogene. The CDR3 has 13 residues. CDR3 DNA: TGTGCCAGCAGTTGTAGCTCTGGAAACACCATATATTTT. This sequence encodes CASSCSSGNTIYF.

This clone was counted between two and nine times. The chain has TRBV7-3 and TRBJ2-1; D gene unclear. Trimming shortened V by 3 bases and J by 7 bases, and 19 bases separated the two germline ends. This CDR3 is built from 16 residues. Looked up from germline, CDR1 is SGHTA and CDR2 is FQGTGA. This CDR3 is CASSFRGDIGVNEQFF. CDR3 DNA: TGTGCCAGCAGCTTTCGCGGCGATATAGGAGTGAATGAGCAGTTCTTC.

The chain links TRBV28 to TRBJ2-7, with D possibly TRBD2 on 6 matching bases. The germline V gene encodes CDR1 MDHEN and CDR2 SYDVKM. This CDR3 is 12 amino acids long. The V gene lost 6 bases and the J gene lost 3 bases, with 9 bases spanning the gap. Here the CDR3 reads CASRRTNYEQYF. CDR3 in DNA: TGTGCCAGCAGGCGGACTAACTACGAGCAGTACTTC.

The chain has TRBV7-9 and TRBJ1-4; D uncertain. Between the trimmed V and J ends, which lost 1 base and 6 bases, there was a span of 9 bases. The CDR3 is 14 residues long. Germline CDR1 SEHNR, CDR2 FQNEAQ (reference sequence). The CDR3 DNA is TGTGCCAGCAGCTTAGGCGGGAGAGATGAAAAACTGTTTTTT. Protein sequence: CASSLGGRDEKLFF.

The chain couples TRBV20-1 to TRBJ2-1; no reliable D call. V was cut by 3 bases and J by 0 bases, with 18 bases left in between. CDR1 and CDR2 (germline): DFQATT, SNEGSKA (reference sequence). The length of the CDR3 is 17 residues. The CDR3 DNA follows: TGCAGTGCTAGTACAATATCACCGGCAGGCTCCTACAATGAGCAGTTCTTC. Residues: CSASTISPAGSYNEQFF.

This sequence joins TRBV2 and TRBJ2-1, with 9 bases identical to TRBD2. With 6 bases clipped from V and 6 bases from J, the junction kept 3 bases outside the gene matches. The germline V gene encodes CDR1 SNHLY and CDR2 FYNNEI. The CDR3 is made up of 13 amino acids. The chain's CDR3 is CASRETSGNEQFF. For the CDR3, the DNA is TGTGCCAGCAGGGAGACTAGCGGCAATGAGCAGTTCTTC.

The chain uses TRBV19 and TRBJ1-5; 8 bases are a match to TRBD1. Germline trimming cut 10 bases from V and 1 base from J; bases unmatched to any gene: 12. This CDR3 region has 16 residues. Germline V gene lookup returns CDR1 LNHDA and CDR2 SQIVND (reference sequence). For the CDR3, the DNA is TGTGCCACCGAAAAAACAGGGGGTAGGAGCAATCAGCCCCAGCATTTT. Its translation is CATEKTGGRSNQPQHF.

The V gene is TRBV7-9, the J gene TRBJ2-1; TRBD2 agrees at 14 bases. The CDR3 is 16 residues long. Losses at the gene ends were 5 bases for V and 8 bases for J; bases not matched to a gene: 8. Per the germline V gene, CDR1 is SEHNR and CDR2 is FQNEAQ (reference sequence). CDR3 protein: CASSIPGLAGEDEQFF. The CDR3 bases are TGTGCCAGCAGCATCCCGGGACTAGCGGGAGAGGATGAGCAGTTCTTC.

The CDR3 DNA sequence: TGTGCCACCAGTGATACGGGGTTAGCCGAGCAGTACTTC. It specifies CATSDTGLAEQYF. The V call is TRBV24-1, the J call TRBJ2-7; the D gene is possibly TRBD2 (5 bases). CDR3 size: 13 residues. The germline V gene has CDR1 KGHDR and CDR2 SFDVKD. Trimming pared 3 bases from V and 6 bases from J, leaving 11 bases between.

The genes are TRBV25-1 and TRBJ2-5, with 8 bases lining up with TRBD1. V shed 7 bases, J shed 2 bases, and the junction held 3 bases outside the gene matches. Germline-derived CDR1 and CDR2 are MGHDK and SYGVNS. This CDR3 is 13 amino acids long. CDR3 protein: CASTRQGQETQYF. The CDR3, as DNA: TGTGCCAGCACTCGACAGGGGCAAGAGACCCAGTACTTC.